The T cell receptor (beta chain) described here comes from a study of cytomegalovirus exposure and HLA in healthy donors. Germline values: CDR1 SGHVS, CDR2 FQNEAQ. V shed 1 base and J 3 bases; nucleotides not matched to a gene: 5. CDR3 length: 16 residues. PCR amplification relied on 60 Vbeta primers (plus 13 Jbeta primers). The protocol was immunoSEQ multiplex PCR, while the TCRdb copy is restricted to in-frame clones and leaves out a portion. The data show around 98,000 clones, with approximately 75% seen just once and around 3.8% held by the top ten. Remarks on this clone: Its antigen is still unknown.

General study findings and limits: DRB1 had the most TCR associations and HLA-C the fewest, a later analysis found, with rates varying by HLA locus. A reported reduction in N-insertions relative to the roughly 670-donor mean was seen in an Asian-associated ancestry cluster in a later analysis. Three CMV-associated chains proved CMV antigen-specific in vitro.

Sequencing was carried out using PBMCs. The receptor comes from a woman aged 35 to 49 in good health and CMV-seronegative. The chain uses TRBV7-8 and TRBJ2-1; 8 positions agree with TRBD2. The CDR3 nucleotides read TGTGCCAGCAGCTTAGAGGTCGGGGGGGACTACAATGAGCAGTTCTTC. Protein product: CASSLEVGGDYNEQFF.